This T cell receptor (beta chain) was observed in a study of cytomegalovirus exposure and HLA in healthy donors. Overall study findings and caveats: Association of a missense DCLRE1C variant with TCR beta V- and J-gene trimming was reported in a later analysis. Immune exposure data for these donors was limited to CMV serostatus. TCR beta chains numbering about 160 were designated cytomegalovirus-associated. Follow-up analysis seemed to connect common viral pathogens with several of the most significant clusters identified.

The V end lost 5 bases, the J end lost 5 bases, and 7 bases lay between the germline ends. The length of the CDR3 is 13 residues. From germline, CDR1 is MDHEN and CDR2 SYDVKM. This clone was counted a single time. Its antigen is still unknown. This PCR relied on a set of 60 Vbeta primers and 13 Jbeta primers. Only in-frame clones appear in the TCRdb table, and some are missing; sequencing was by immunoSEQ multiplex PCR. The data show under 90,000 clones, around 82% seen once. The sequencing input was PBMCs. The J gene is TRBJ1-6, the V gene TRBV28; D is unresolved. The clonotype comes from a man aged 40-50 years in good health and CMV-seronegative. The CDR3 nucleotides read TGTGCCAGCAGTCGGGTTGATAATTCACCCCTCCACTTT. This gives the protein CASSRVDNSPLHF.